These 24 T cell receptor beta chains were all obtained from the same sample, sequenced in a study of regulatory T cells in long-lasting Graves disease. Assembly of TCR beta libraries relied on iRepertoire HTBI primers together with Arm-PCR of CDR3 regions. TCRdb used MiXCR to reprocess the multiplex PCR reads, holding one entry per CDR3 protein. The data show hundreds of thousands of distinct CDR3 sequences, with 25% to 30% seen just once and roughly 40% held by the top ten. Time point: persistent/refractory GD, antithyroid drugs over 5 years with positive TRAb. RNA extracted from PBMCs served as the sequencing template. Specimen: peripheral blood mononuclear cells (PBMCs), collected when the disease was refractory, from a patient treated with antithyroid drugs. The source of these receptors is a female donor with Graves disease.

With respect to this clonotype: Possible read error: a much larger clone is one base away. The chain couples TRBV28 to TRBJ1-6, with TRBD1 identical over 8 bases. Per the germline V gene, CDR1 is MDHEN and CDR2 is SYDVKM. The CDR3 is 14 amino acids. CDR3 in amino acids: CASSPAGTGLTLRF. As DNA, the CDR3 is TGTGCCAGCAGTCCAGCAGGGACAGGCCTCACCCTCCGCTTT. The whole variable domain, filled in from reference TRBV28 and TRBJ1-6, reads DVKVTQSSRYLVKRTGEKVFLECVQDMDHENMFWYRQDPGLGLRLIYFSYDVKMKEKGDIPEGYSVSREKKERFSLILESASTNQTSMYLCASSPAGTGLTLRFGNGTRLTVT.

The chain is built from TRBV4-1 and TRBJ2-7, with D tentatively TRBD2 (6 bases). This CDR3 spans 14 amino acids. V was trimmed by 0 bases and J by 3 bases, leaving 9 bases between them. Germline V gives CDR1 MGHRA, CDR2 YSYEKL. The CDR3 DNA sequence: TGCGCCAGCAGCCAAGATGCGCGGGGCTACGAGCAGTACTTC. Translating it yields CASSQDARGYEQYF.

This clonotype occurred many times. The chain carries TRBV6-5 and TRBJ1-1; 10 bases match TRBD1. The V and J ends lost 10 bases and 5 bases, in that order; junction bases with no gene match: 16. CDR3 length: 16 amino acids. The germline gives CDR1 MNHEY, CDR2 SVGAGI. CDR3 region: CATVTRQGAKLTEAFF. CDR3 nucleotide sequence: TGTGCCACTGTTACCCGACAGGGGGCGAAGTTAACTGAAGCTTTCTTT.

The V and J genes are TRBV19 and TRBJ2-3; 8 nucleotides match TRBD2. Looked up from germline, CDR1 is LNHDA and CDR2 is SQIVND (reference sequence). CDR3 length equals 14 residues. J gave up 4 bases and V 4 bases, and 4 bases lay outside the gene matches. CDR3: CASSTGGPADTQYF. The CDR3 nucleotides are TGTGCCAGTAGTACGGGAGGGCCGGCAGATACGCAGTATTTT.

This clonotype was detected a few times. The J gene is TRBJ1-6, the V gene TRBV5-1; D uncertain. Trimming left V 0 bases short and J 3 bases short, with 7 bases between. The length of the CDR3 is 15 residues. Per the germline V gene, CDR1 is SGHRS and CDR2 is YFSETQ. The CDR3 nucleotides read TGCGCCAGCAGCTTGGACGGCAGCTATAATTCACCCCTCCACTTT. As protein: CASSLDGSYNSPLHF. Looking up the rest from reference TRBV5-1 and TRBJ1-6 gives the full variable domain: KAGVTQTPRYLIKTRGQQVTLSCSPISGHRSVSWYQQTPGQGLQFLFEYFSETQRNKGNFPGRFSGRQFSNSRSEMNVSTLELGDSALYLCASSLDGSYNSPLHFGNGTRLTVT.

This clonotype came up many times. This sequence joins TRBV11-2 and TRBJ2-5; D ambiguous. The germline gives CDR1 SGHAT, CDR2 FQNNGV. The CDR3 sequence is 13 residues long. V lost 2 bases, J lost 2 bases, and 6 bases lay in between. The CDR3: CASSLHRQETQYF. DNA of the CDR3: TGTGCCAGCAGCTTACATCGACAAGAGACCCAGTACTTC.

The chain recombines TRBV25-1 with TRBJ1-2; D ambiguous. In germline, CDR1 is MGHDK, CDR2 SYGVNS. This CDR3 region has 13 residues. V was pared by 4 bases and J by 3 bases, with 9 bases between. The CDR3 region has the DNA TGTGCCAGCAGTGTTGAGCTACACTATGGCTACACCTTC. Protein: CASSVELHYGYTF.

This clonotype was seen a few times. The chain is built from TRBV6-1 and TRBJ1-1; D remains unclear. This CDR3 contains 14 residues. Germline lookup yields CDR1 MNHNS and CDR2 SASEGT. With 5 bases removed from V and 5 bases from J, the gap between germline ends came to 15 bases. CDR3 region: CASSRIYGRTEAFF. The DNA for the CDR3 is TGTGCCAGCAGTCGGATATATGGCAGGACTGAAGCTTTCTTT.

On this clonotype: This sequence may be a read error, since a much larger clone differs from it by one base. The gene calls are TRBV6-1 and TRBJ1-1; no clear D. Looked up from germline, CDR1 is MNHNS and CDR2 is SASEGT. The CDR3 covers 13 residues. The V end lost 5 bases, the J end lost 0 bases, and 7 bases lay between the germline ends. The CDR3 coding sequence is TGTGCCAGCAGTAAATCGGTGAACACTGAAGCTTTCTTT. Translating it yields CASSKSVNTEAFF.

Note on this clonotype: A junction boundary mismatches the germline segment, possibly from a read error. CDR3 region: CASGSPGSGANALTF. The CDR3 nucleotides are TGTGCTAGTGGTTCGCCCGGTTCTGGGGCCAACGCCCTGACTTTC. The chain has TRBV12-5 and TRBJ2-6; the D gene is possibly TRBD1 (5 bases). The germline gives CDR1 LGHNT, CDR2 FRNRAP. The CDR3 spans 15 residues.

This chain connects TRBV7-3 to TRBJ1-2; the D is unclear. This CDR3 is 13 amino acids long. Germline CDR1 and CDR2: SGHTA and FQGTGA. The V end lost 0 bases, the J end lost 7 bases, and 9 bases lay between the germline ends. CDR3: CASSLTARGGYTF. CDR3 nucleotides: TGTGCCAGCAGCTTAACAGCACGCGGTGGCTACACCTTC. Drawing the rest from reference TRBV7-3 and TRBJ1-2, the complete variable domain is GAGVSQTPSNKVTEKGKYVELRCDPISGHTALYWYRQSLGQGPEFLIYFQGTGAADDSGLPNDRFFAVRPEGSVSTLKIQRTERGDSAVYLCASSLTARGGYTFGSGTRLTVV.

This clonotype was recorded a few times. This CDR3 is CSDRQGPSYGYTF. The DNA for the CDR3 is TGCAGCGACAGACAGGGCCCGTCCTATGGCTACACCTTC. This chain uses TRBV29-1 with TRBJ1-2; 7 bases align to TRBD1. CDR1 and CDR2 from the germline V gene are SQVTM and ANQGSEA. The CDR3 consists of 13 residues. J was trimmed by 4 bases and V by 7 bases; bases with no gene match: 9.

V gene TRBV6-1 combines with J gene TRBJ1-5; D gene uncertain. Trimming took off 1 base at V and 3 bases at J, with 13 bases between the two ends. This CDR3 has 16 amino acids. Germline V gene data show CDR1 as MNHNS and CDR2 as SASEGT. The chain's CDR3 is CASSEVSRRFNQPQHF. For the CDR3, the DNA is TGTGCCAGCAGTGAAGTGTCAAGGAGATTCAATCAGCCCCAGCATTTT.

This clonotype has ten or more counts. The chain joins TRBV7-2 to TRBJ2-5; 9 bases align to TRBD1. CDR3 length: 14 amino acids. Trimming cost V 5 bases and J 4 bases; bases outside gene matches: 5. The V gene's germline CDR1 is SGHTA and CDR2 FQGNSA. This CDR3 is CASSMGQGRETQYF. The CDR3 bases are TGTGCCAGCAGCATGGGACAGGGCCGAGAGACCCAGTACTTC.

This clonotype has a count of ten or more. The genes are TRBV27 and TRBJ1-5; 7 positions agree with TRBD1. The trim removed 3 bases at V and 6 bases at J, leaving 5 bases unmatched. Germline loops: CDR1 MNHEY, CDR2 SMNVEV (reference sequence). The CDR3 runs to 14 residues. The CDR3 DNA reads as TGTGCCAGCAGTTTGACAGGGCTCCTTCAGCCCCAGCATTTT. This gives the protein CASSLTGLLQPQHF.

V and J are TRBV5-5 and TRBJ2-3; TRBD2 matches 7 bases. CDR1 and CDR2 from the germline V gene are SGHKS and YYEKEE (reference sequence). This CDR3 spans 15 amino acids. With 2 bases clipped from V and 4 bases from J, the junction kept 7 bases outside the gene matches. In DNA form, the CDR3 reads TGTGCCAGCAGCTTAGTGCGCGGGAGCGCAGATACGCAGTATTTT. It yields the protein CASSLVRGSADTQYF.

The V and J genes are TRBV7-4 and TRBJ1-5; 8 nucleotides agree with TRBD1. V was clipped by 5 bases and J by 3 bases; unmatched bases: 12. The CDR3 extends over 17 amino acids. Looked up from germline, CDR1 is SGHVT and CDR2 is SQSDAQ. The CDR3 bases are TGTGCCAGCAGCCCCGGACAGGGCGGCCAGACCAATCAGCCCCAGCATTTT. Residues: CASSPGQGGQTNQPQHF.

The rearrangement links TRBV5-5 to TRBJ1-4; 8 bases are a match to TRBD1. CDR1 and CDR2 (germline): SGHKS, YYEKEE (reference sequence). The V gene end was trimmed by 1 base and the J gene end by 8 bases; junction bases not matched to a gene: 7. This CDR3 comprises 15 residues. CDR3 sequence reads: CASSLKDRVGEKLFF. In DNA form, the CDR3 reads TGTGCCAGCAGCTTGAAGGACAGGGTAGGGGAAAAACTGTTTTTT.

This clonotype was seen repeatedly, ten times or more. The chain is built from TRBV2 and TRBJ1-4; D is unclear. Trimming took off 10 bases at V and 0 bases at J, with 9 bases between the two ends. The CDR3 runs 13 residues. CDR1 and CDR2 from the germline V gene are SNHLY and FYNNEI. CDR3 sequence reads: CAIPAATNEKLFF. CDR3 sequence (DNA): TGTGCCATCCCAGCGGCAACTAATGAAAAACTGTTTTTT.

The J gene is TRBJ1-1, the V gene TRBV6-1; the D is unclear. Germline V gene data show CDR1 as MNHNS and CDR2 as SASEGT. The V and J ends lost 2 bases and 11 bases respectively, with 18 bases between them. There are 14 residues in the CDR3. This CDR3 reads CASSEPSRGSKAFF. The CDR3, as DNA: TGTGCCAGCAGTGAACCCTCTCGTGGTTCGAAGGCTTTCTTT.

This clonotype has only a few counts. CDR3 residues: CASSRKTGSGEAFF. As DNA, the CDR3 is TGTGCCAGCAGTCGGAAGACAGGGAGCGGTGAAGCTTTCTTT. V and J are TRBV12-3 or TRBV12-4 and TRBJ1-1, with 7 bases fitting TRBD1. This CDR3 region has 14 residues. The ends lost 5 bases at V and 7 bases at J; junction bases unmatched: 10.

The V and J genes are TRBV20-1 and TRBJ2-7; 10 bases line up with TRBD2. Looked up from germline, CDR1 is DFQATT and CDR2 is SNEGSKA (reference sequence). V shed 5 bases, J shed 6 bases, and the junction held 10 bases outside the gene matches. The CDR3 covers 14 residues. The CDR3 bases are TGCAGTGCTGGAGCGGGAGGGCCGGTGAGCGAGCAGTACTTC. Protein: CSAGAGGPVSEQYF.

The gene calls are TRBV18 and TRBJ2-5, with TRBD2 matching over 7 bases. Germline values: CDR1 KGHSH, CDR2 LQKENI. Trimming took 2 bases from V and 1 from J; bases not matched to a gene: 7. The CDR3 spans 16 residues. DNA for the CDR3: TGTGCCAGCTCACCAGGGGCGGGAGATGTCCAAGAGACCCAGTACTTC. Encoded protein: CASSPGAGDVQETQYF.

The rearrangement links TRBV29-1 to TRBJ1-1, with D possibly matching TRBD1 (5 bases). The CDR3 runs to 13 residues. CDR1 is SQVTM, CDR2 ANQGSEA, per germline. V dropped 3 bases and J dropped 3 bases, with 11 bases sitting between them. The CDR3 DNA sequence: TGCAGCGTTGATCCCTTGGGGGACACTGAAGCTTTCTTT. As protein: CSVDPLGDTEAFF.